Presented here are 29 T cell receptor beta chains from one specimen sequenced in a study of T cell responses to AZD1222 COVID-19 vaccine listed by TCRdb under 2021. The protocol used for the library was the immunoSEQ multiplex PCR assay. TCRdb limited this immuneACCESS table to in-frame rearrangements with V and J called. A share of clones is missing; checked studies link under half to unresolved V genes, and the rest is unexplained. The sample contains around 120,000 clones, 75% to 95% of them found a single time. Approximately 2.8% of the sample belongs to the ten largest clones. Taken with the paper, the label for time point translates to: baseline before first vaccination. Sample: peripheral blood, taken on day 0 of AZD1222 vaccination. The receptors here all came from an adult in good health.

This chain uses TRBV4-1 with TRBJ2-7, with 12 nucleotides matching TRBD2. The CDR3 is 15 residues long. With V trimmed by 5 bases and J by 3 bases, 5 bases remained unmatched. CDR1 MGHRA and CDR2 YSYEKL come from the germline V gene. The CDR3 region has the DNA TGCGCCAGCAGCAGGACTAGCGGGATTGGCTACGAGCAGTACTTC. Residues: CASSRTSGIGYEQYF.

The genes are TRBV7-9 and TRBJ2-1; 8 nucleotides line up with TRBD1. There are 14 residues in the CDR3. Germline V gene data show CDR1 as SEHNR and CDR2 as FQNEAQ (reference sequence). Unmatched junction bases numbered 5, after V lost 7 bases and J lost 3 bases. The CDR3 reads CASTTGGDYNEQFF. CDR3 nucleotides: TGTGCCAGCACCACAGGGGGTGACTACAATGAGCAGTTCTTC. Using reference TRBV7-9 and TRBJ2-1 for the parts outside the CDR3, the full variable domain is DTGVSQNPRHKITKRGQNVTFRCDPISEHNRLYWYRQTLGQGPEFLTYFQNEAQLEKSRLLSDRFSAERPKGSFSTLEIQRTEQGDSAMYLCASTTGGDYNEQFFGPGTRLTVL.

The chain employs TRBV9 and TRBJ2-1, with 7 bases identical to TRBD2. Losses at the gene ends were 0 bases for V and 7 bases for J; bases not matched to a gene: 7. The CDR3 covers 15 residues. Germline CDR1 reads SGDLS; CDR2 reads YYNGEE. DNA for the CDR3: TGTGCCAGCAGCGTAGTGGGGGGGACTGTAAATGAGCAGTTCTTC. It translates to CASSVVGGTVNEQFF.

In nucleotides, the CDR3 is TGTGCCAGTAGTAACCAGGAGTATCCTGAAGCTTTCTTT. Its protein is CASSNQEYPEAFF. J is TRBJ1-1 and V is TRBV19; D gene ambiguous. The CDR3 length is 13 residues. CDR1 LNHDA and CDR2 SQIVND come from the germline V gene (reference sequence). The germline V and J ends were trimmed by 4 bases and 6 bases, with 12 bases remaining between them.

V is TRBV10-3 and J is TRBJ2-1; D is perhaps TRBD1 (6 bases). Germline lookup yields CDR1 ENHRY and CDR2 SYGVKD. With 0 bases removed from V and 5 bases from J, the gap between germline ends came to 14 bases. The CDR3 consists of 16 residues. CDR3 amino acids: CAISESIKWGHNEQFF. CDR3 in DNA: TGTGCCATCAGTGAGTCTATTAAGTGGGGGCACAATGAGCAGTTCTTC.

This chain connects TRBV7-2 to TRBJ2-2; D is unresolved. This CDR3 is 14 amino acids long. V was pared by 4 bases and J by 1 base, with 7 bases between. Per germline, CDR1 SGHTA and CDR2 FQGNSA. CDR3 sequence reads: CASSWRRNTGELFF. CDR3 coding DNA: TGTGCCAGCAGCTGGCGGAGGAACACCGGGGAGCTGTTTTTT.

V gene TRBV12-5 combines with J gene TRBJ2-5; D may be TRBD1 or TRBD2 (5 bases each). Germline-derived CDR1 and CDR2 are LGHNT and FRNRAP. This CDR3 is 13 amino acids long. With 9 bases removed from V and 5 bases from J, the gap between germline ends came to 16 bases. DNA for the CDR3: TGTGCTAGCGCGAGAGGGGCAGGGGAGACCCAGTACTTC. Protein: CASARGAGETQYF.

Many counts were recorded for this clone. CDR3 DNA sequence: TGTGCCAGCTTGGTCCGGGAGACCCAGTACTTC. Protein product: CASLVRETQYF. The V gene is TRBV7-9, the J gene TRBJ2-5; D is ambiguous. Trimming removed 8 bases at V and 5 bases at J, with 9 bases between. Germline V gene sequence: CDR1 SEHNR, CDR2 FQNEAQ (reference sequence). This CDR3 is 11 amino acids long.

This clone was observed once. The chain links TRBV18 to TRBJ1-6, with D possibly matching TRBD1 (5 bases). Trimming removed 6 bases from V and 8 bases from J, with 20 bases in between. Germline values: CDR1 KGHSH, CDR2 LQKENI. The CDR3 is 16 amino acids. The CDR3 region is CASSPTVGGTDSPLHF. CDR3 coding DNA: TGTGCCAGCTCTCCAACCGTCGGGGGAACGGATTCACCCCTCCACTTT. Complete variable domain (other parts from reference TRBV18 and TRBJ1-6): NAGVMQNPRHLVRRRGQEARLRCSPMKGHSHVYWYRQLPEEGLKFMVYLQKENIIDESGMPKERFSAEFPKEGPSILRIQQVVRGDSAAYFCASSPTVGGTDSPLHFGNGTRLTVT.

The CDR3 nucleotides are TGTGCCAGCAGCTTGGGAGGGTGGAATGAGCAGTTCTTC. Protein: CASSLGGWNEQFF. The chain is built from TRBV7-7 and TRBJ2-1; TRBD2 aligns across 7 bases. Germline CDR1 SSHAT, CDR2 FNYEAQ (reference sequence). The junction had 3 bases not matched to a gene; V was cut back by 3 bases and J by 7 bases. This CDR3 comprises 13 residues.

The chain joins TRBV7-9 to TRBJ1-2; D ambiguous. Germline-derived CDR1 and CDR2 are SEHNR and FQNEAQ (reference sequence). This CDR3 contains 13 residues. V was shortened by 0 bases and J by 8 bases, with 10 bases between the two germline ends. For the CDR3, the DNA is TGTGCCAGCAGCTTAGCCGGTACTGACGGCTACACCTTC. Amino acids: CASSLAGTDGYTF.

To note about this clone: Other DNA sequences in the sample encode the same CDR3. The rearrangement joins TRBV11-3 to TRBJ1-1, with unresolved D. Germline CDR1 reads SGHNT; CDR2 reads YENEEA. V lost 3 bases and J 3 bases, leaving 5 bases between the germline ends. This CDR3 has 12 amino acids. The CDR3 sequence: CASSFGDTEAFF. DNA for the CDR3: TGTGCCAGCAGCTTCGGAGACACTGAAGCTTTCTTT.

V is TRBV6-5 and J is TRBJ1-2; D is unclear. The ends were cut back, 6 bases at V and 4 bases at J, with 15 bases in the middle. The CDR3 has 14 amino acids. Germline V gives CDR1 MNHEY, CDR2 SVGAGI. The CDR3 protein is CASRPFGQSYGYTF. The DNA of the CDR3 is TGTGCCAGCAGGCCCTTCGGGCAGTCCTATGGCTACACCTTC.

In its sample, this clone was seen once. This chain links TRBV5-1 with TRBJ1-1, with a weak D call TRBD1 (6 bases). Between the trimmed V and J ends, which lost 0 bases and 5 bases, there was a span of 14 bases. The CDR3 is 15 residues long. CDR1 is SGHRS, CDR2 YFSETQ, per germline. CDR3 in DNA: TGCGCCAGCAGCTTGGAAGGGGGGCGCGGGACTGAAGCTTTCTTT. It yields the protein CASSLEGGRGTEAFF.

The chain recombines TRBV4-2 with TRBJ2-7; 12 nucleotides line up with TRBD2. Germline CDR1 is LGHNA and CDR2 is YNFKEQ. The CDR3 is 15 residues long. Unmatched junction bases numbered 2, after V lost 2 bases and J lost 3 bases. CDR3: CASSQMTSGGYEQYF. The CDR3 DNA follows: TGTGCCAGCAGCCAAATGACTAGCGGGGGCTACGAGCAGTACTTC.

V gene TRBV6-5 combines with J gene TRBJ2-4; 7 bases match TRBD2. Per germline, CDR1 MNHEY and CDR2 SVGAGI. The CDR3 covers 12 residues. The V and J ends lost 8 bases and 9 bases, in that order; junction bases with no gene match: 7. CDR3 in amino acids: CASLLWGGIQYF. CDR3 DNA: TGTGCCAGCCTCCTCTGGGGGGGCATTCAGTACTTC.

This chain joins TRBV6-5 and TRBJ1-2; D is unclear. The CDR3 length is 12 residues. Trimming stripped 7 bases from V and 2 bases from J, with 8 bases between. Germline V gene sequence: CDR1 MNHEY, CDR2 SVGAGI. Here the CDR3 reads CASNGGNYGYTF. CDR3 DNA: TGTGCCAGCAATGGCGGGAACTATGGCTACACCTTC.

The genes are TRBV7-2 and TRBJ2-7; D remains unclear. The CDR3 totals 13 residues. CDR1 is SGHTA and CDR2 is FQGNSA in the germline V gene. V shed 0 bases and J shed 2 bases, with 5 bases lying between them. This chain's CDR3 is CASSLAQTYEQYF. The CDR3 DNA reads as TGTGCCAGCAGCTTAGCGCAGACCTACGAGCAGTACTTC.

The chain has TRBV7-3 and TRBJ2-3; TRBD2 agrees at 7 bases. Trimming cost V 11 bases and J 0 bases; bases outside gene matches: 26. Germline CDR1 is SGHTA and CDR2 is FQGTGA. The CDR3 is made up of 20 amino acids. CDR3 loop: CAGGYWGGADPSSSTDTQYF. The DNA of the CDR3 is TGTGCCGGGGGTTATTGGGGAGGGGCTGATCCTTCCTCTAGCACAGATACGCAGTATTTT. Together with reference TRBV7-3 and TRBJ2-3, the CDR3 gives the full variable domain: GAGVSQTPSNKVTEKGKYVELRCDPISGHTALYWYRQSLGQGPEFLIYFQGTGAADDSGLPNDRFFAVRPEGSVSTLKIQRTERGDSAVYLCAGGYWGGADPSSSTDTQYFGPGTRLTVL.

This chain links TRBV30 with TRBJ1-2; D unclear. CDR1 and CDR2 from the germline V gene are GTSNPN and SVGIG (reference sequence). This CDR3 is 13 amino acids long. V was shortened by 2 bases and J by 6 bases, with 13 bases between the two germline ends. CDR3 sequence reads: CAWSPAPRDGYTF. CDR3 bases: TGTGCCTGGAGTCCAGCCCCACGGGATGGCTACACCTTC.

The CDR3 sequence: CASSFSGQGSNEQYF. In DNA, the CDR3 is TGTGCCAGCAGCTTCTCGGGACAGGGGAGCAACGAGCAGTACTTC. The chain employs TRBV7-6 and TRBJ2-7; 10 bases align to TRBD1. CDR1 is SGHVS and CDR2 is FNYEAQ in the germline V gene. The CDR3 length is 15 residues. The junction had 7 bases not matched to a gene; V was cut back by 3 bases and J by 5 bases.

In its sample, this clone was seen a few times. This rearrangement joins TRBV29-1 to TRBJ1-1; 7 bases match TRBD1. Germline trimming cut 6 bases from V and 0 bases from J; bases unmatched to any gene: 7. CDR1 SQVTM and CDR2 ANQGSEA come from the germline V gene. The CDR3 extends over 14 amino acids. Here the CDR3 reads CSVARTGMNTEAFF. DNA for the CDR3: TGCAGCGTAGCCCGGACAGGTATGAACACTGAAGCTTTCTTT.

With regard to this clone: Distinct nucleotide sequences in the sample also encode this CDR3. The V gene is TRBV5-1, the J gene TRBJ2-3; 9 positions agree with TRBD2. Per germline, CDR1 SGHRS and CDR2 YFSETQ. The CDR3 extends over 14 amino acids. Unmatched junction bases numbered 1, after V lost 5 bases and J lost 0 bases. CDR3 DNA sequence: TGCGCCAGCAGGCGGGGGGGTAGCACAGATACGCAGTATTTT. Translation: CASRRGGSTDTQYF.

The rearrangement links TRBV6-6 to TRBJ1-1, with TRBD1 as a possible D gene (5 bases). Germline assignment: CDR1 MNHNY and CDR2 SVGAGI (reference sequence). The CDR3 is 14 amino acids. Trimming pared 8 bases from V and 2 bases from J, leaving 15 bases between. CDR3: CASREGPANTEAFF. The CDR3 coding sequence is TGTGCCAGCCGCGAGGGGCCGGCCAACACTGAAGCTTTCTTT.

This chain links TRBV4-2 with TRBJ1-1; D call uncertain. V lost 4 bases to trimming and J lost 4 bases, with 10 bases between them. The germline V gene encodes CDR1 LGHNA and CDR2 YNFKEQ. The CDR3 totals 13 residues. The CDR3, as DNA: TGTGCCAGCAGCCGCCCAGCGGGCACTGAAGCTTTCTTT. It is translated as CASSRPAGTEAFF.

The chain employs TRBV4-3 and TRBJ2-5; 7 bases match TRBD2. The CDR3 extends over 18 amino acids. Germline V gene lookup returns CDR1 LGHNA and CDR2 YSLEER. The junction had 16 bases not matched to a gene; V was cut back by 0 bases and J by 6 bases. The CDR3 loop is CASSQEGLADGAWKTQYF. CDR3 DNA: TGCGCCAGCAGCCAAGAGGGGCTAGCGGACGGGGCATGGAAGACCCAGTACTTC.

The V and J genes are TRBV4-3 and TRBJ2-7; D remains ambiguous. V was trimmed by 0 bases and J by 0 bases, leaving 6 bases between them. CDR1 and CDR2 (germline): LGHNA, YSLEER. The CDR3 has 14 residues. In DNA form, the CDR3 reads TGCGCCAGCAGCCAAGATCCCAGCTCCTACGAGCAGTACTTC. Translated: CASSQDPSSYEQYF.

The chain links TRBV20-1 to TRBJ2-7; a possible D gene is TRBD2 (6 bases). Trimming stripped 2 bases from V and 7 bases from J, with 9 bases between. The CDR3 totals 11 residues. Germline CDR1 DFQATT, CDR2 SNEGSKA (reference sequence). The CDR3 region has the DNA TGCAGTGCTAGACGGGAGTGGGAGCAGTACTTC. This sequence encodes CSARREWEQYF.

The CDR3 DNA sequence: TGTGCCAGCAGTACACAGGGGAGCGGCCTCTACAATGAGCAGTTCTTC. It specifies CASSTQGSGLYNEQFF. The chain couples TRBV2 to TRBJ2-1; TRBD1 matches 7 bases. The trim removed 5 bases at V and 3 bases at J, leaving 10 bases unmatched. Germline loops: CDR1 SNHLY, CDR2 FYNNEI. This CDR3 comprises 16 residues.